This T cell receptor beta chain was sequenced in a study of T cells in Graves' hyperthyroidism and ophthalmopathy. Patients aged 18 to 65 had newly diagnosed hyperthyroidism of under 2 months' duration. Amplification of TCR beta CDR3 regions used RNA as the template. First-round RT-PCR with HTBI primers amplified the TCR CDR3 region. Using its own MiXCR run on the multiplex PCR reads, TCRdb lists one record per CDR3 protein. The profile covers over 450,000 distinct CDR3 sequences, with roughly an eighth appearing a single time and around 17% taken by the ten largest. This clonotype came up a few times. CDR1 and CDR2 from the germline V gene are SGHTA and FQGNSA. V shed 2 bases and J 2 bases; nucleotides not matched to a gene: 5. This CDR3 has 16 amino acids.

J is TRBJ2-5 and V is TRBV7-2; 10 nucleotides agree with TRBD2. This TCR derives from a woman between 18 and 30 years old with Graves' hyperthyroidism. The source material was blood. The CDR3 sequence is CASSLQAGGGQETQYF. CDR3 DNA sequence: TGTGCCAGCAGCTTACAAGCGGGAGGGGGGCAAGAGACCCAGTACTTC. The variable domain in full, with the rest retrieved from reference TRBV7-2 and TRBJ2-5, is GAGVSQSPSNKVTEKGKDVELRCDPISGHTALYWYRQSLGQGLEFLIYFQGNSAPDKSGLPSDRFSAERTGGSVSTLTIQRTQQEDSAVYLCASSLQAGGGQETQYFGPGTRLLVL.